This T cell receptor (beta chain) was profiled in a study of CD8+CD57+ T cells in acquired aplastic anemia. Background on the study: Sorted CD4+ and CD8+ cells yielded DNA averaging around 3.2 ug.

Findings and caveats of the study: Common to patients and controls were twenty-nine CD8+ CDR3 sequences. A significant difference in CD8+ Simpson's diversity between patients and controls was not found.

Germline values: CDR1 SNHLY, CDR2 FYNNEI. The V gene lost 6 bases and the J gene lost 0 bases, with 10 bases spanning the gap. The CDR3 consists of 14 residues. For CDR3 and TCR beta VDJ profiling, genomic DNA was the template used. TCRdb itself ran the reads through MiXCR, one entry per CDR3 protein. The data hold roughly 300,000 distinct CDR3 sequences, with 55% to 65% observed a single time. This clonotype was detected ten times or more. The antigen is undetermined. This receptor was identified in a human donor with severe aplastic anemia or a healthy control (not recorded which). Sequenced sample: sorted CD4+, CD8+, or CD8+CD57+ T cells (not recorded which) from PBMCs. The rearrangement links TRBV2 to TRBJ2-3; D gene uncertain. The CDR3 reads CASSAVFSTDTQYF. CDR3 nucleotide sequence: TGTGCCAGCAGCGCAGTGTTTAGCACAGATACGCAGTATTTT.